This T cell receptor (beta chain) appears in the sequencing data of a study of shared clonotypes between healthy human individuals. The overall study: Those who served as donors were a couple of women and three men between the ages of 18 and 49. Whole-study findings and limits: Clonotypes that were shared across a handful of donors made up around 5% of naive CD4 clonotypes.

Note on this clone: Its antigen is unidentified.

The data were produced by immunoSEQ multiplex PCR, yet TCRdb's version contains in-frame clones alone and is incomplete. The sample includes over a million clones, roughly 98.5% seen only once; the top ten take approximately 0.38%. With 7 bases removed from V and 3 bases from J, the gap between germline ends came to 15 bases. The germline V gene encodes CDR1 SEHNR and CDR2 FQNEAQ (reference sequence). The CDR3 runs 14 residues. The V and J genes are TRBV7-9 and TRBJ1-1; D unclear. The sequencing sample was made of naive CD4+ T cells sorted from blood. The subset was: CD45RA+ positively selected. The TCR was taken from a young man in good health. CDR3 region: CASKKGVVDTEAFF. The CDR3 DNA is TGTGCCAGCAAAAAGGGAGTGGTGGACACTGAAGCTTTCTTT.